This T cell receptor beta chain appears in the sequencing data of a study of blood T cells in healthy people across ages. Study outcomes and limitations: Expanded clonotype shifts may have been confounded, as the donors had an unknown CMV status. Long-lived donors had more naive CD4+ cells and higher diversity than aged donors. Age brought a roughly linear fall in TCR beta diversity measured per million T cells.

This clonotype appeared once. Its antigen is undetermined. A second 7 to 11 cycle PCR used barcoded and J-beta primers. TCRdb reprocessed the 5' RACE reads with MiXCR, giving one entry per CDR3 protein. In the table there are around 710,000 distinct CDR3 sequences, around 46% of which are singletons. The sample taken for sequencing was blood. This receptor was identified in a woman aged 55-75 years in good health.

The DNA for the CDR3 is TGCAGTGCTAGAGATCGGGGACTAGCGGTCTACGAGCAGTACTTC. Amino acid sequence: CSARDRGLAVYEQYF. This chain links TRBV20-1 with TRBJ2-7, with 11 bases that match TRBD2. CDR3 length: 15 amino acids. The J segment lost 3 bases and the V segment lost 0 bases, leaving 4 bases of the junction unmatched. Germline V gene sequence: CDR1 DFQATT, CDR2 SNEGSKA (reference sequence).